The present TCR beta chain was sequenced within a study of cytomegalovirus exposure and HLA in healthy donors. Amplification used 60 Vbeta primers and 13 Jbeta primers. TCRdb's table, derived via immunoSEQ multiplex PCR, lists solely in-frame clones and lacks some. The table shows 150,000 or so clones, with 60% to 80% occurring only once. V was cut by 2 bases and J by 7 bases, with 11 bases left in between. From germline, CDR1 is SQVTM and CDR2 ANQGSEA. The CDR3 length is 12 residues. The TCR comes from a man aged 25-45 years in good health and CMV-seropositive. Sample: PBMCs. This chain uses TRBV29-1 with TRBJ1-1; TRBD1 is a possible D gene (5 bases). CDR3 bases: TGCAGCGTTGAATGGCAGGGCGGTGAAGCTTTCTTT. This codes for CSVEWQGGEAFF.